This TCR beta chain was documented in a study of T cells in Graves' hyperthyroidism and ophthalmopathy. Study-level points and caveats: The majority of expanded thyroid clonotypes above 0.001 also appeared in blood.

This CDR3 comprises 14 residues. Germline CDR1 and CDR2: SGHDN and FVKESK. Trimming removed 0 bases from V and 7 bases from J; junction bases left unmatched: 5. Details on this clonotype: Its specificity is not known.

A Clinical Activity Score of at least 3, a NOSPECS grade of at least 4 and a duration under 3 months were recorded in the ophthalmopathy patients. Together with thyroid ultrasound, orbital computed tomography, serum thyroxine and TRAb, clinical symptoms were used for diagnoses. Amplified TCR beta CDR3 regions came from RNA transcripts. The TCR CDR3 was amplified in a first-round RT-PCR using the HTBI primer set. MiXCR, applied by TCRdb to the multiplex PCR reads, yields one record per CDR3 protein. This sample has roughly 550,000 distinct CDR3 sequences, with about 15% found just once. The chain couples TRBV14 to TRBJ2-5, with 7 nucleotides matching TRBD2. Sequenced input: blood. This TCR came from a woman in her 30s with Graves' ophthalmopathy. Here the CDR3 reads CASSQDPGEGTQYF. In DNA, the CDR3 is TGTGCCAGCAGCCAAGATCCGGGGGAGGGGACCCAGTACTTC.